The sample holds a few counts of the clone carrying this TCR beta chain. What it recognizes is unknown. The sample originates from a study of cytomegalovirus exposure and HLA in healthy donors. About the research overall: An early release of data contained about 85 million unique TCRs, which came from HLA-typed donors. Study results and limitations: Among CMV-associated TCR beta chains, most appeared HLA-restricted in a later analysis. Researchers counted roughly 150 TCR beta chains as cytomegalovirus-associated. The productive fraction for most TCR beta V segments was about 87% or about 30% in an earlier analysis.

Germline CDR1 reads SGHTA; CDR2 reads FQGTGA. Trimming left V 2 bases short and J 2 bases short, with 12 bases between. This CDR3 has 15 residues. 13 Jbeta primers and 60 Vbeta primers were used for the PCR. TCRdb's copy holds only in-frame clones and misses some; the assay was immunoSEQ multiplex PCR. The sample consists of some 150,000 clones, over 65% of them appearing once. The J gene is TRBJ2-5, the V gene TRBV7-3, with a tentative D call TRBD2 (6 bases). This clonotype originated in a man aged 35 to 55 in good health and CMV-seronegative. Sequences were obtained from PBMCs. This chain's CDR3 is CASSLGVGGQETQYF. Here the CDR3 DNA reads TGTGCCAGCAGCTTAGGGGTGGGGGGACAAGAGACCCAGTACTTC.